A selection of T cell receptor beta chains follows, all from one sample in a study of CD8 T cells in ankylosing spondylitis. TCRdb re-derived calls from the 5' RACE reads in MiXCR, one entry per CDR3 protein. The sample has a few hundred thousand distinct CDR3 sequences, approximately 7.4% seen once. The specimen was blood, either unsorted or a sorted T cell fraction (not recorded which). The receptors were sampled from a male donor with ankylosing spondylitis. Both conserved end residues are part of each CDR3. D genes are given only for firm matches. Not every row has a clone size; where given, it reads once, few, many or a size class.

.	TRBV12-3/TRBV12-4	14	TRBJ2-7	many	TGTGCCAGCAGTTTTCAGGGATGGATCAACGAGCAGTACTTC	CASSFQGWINEQYF
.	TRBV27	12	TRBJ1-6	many	TGTGCCAGCAGTTTAACGGGGTCACCCCTCCACTTT	CASSLTGSPLHF
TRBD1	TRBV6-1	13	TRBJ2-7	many	TGTGCCAGCACCGGGACAGACTCCTACGAGCAGTACTTC	CASTGTDSYEQYF
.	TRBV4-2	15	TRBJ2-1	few	TGTGCCAGCAGCCAAGCCGGGCAATCCTACAATGAGCAGTTCTTC	CASSQAGQSYNEQFF
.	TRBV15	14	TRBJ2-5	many	TGTGCCACCAGCAGAGATTGGGGGAAAGAGACCCAGTACTTC	CATSRDWGKETQYF
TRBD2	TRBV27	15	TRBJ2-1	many	TGTGCCAGCAGGCCACTAGCGGGGGGATACAATGAGCAGTTCTTC	CASRPLAGGYNEQFF
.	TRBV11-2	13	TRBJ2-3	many	TGTGCCAGCAGGGGATTTTACACAGATACGCAGTATTTT	CASRGFYTDTQYF
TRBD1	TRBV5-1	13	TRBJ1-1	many	TGCGCCAGCGGCGACAGGGTTCGCACTGAAGCTTTCTTT	CASGDRVRTEAFF
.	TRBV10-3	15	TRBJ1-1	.	TGTGCCATCAGTGCCCGAGGGCAGGTCCCCCCTGAAGCTTTCTTT	CAISARGQVPPEAFF
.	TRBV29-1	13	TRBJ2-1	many	TGCAGCGTTGAGGGGTCCGCGGGCCATGAGCAGTTCTTC	CSVEGSAGHEQFF
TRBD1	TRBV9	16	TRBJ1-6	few	TGTGCCAGCAGCGACGGACAGGGGTCCTATAATTCACCCCTCCACTTT	CASSDGQGSYNSPLHF
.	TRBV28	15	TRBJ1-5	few	TGTGCCAGCAGTTTCAGGGAGTATAGCAATCAGCCCCAGCATTTT	CASSFREYSNQPQHF
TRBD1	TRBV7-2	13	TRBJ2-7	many	TGTGCCAGCAGCTGGGACAGCCGAATCGAGCAGTACTTC	CASSWDSRIEQYF
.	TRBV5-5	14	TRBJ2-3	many	TGTGCCAGCAGCTTGAGGGTAGACACAGATACGCAGTATTTT	CASSLRVDTDTQYF
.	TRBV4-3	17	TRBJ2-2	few	TGCGCCAGCAGCCAAGGAGGCGGAAGGGTAGGAACCGGGGAGCTGTTTTTT	CASSQGGGRVGTGELFF
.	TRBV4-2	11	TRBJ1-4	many	TGTGCCAGCAGCCAAGATGAAAAACTGTTTTTT	CASSQDEKLFF
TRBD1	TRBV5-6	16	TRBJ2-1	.	TGTGCCAGCAGCGCGGGGAGTCCCGGGACAGGGAATGAGCAGTTCTTC	CASSAGSPGTGNEQFF
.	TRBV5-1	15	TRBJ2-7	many	TGCGCCAGCAGCTTGGAAGCCGTACTTTTCTACGAGCAGTACTTC	CASSLEAVLFYEQYF
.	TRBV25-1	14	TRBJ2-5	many	TGTGCCAGCAGTGAGCGAAGGGCAGAGGAGACCCAGTACTTC	CASSERRAEETQYF
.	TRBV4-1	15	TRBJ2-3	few	TGCGCCAGCAGCCAAGAAAGCACCCCCGGGGATACGCAGTATTTT	CASSQESTPGDTQYF
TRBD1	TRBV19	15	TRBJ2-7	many	TGTGCCAGTAGTCAAGGACAGGCCAGCTCCTACGAGCAGTACTTC	CASSQGQASSYEQYF
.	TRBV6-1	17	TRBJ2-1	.	TGTGCCAGCAGTCTCTACGGCTCAGAGGGGGTAAGCCATGAGCAGTTCTTC	CASSLYGSEGVSHEQFF
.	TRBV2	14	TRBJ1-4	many	TGTGCCAGCATCCTGGAACAAGAACGCGAAAAACTGTTTTTT	CASILEQEREKLFF
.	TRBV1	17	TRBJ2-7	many	TGCACCAGCAGCCAAGGCGGACTAGCGGGGCTCTCCTACGAGCAGTACTTC	CTSSQGGLAGLSYEQYF
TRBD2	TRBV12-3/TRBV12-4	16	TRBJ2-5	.	TGTGCCAGCAGTTTAGCGCCGCGGGAGGGCCAAGAGACCCAGTACTTC	CASSLAPREGQETQYF